The clone carrying this T cell receptor (beta chain) occurred a few times. Its target is not known. This specimen comes from a study of CD8 T cells in ankylosing spondylitis. Study results and limitations: Disease-associated clones were reportedly significantly overrepresented in matched ankylosing spondylitis synovial fluid. Past research had described some motif variants in reactive arthritis synovial fluid and blood. In peripheral blood, disease-linked CD8+ clones occurred at relatively low frequencies.

TCRdb redid the calling of the 5' RACE reads with MiXCR, one entry per CDR3 protein. The repertoire includes 250,000 to 300,000 distinct CDR3 sequences, over 15% of them detected once, and around 30% sits in the top ten. This clonotype was sampled from a male donor with ankylosing spondylitis or in good health (not recorded which). Material: blood, either unsorted or a sorted T cell fraction (not recorded which).

The CDR3 DNA is TGTGCCAGCAGCGGACAGGCCGACGGCTACACCTTC. Its protein product is CASSGQADGYTF. V gene TRBV7-9 combines with J gene TRBJ1-2; 7 bases fit TRBD1. V was clipped by 5 bases and J by 8 bases; unmatched bases: 5. Germline V gene data show CDR1 as SEHNR and CDR2 as FQNEAQ (reference sequence). CDR3 size: 12 residues.